The 11 T cell receptor beta chains listed next were all sequenced from one sample in a study of blood T cell repertoires in COVID-19. TCRdb's copy holds only in-frame clones and misses some; the assay was immunoSEQ multiplex PCR. The sample has fewer than 350,000 clones, about nine tenths seen once. Sequences were obtained from PBMCs or T cells enriched from blood (not recorded which). The source is a woman in her thirties or forties with acute COVID-19.

The chain recombines TRBV24-1 with TRBJ2-1, with 9 bases lining up with TRBD2. Germline CDR1 KGHDR, CDR2 SFDVKD. The CDR3 extends over 15 amino acids. V dropped 3 bases and J dropped 6; count of bases not matched to a gene: 5. CDR3 protein: CATSDSSGSANEQFF. For the CDR3, the DNA is TGTGCCACCAGTGATAGTAGCGGGAGTGCCAATGAGCAGTTCTTC.

The chain links TRBV11-2 to TRBJ1-5, with D perhaps TRBD1 (5 bases). The CDR3 has 15 amino acids. Germline CDR1 reads SGHAT; CDR2 reads FQNNGV. V lost 1 base to trimming and J lost 2 bases, with 9 bases between them. The CDR3 spells CASSLGGTGNQPQHF. CDR3 nucleotide sequence: TGTGCCAGCAGCTTAGGGGGGACTGGCAATCAGCCCCAGCATTTT.

V gene TRBV19 combines with J gene TRBJ2-1, with 9 bases identical to TRBD2. V lost 5 bases, J lost 6 bases, and 2 bases stayed unmatched. The CDR3 totals 13 residues. CDR1 is LNHDA and CDR2 is SQIVND in the germline V gene (reference sequence). CDR3 DNA sequence: TGTGCCAGTAGTCAGACTAGCGGCAATGAGCAGTTCTTC. Translation gives CASSQTSGNEQFF. The full variable domain, rest sourced from reference TRBV19 and TRBJ2-1, is DGGITQSPKYLFRKEGQNVTLSCEQNLNHDAMYWYRQDPGQGLRLIYYSQIVNDFQKGDIAEGYSVSREKKESFPLTVTSAQKNPTAFYLCASSQTSGNEQFFGPGTRLTVL.

The J gene is TRBJ1-4, the V gene TRBV7-2; D is possibly TRBD1 (5 bases). Germline V lookup: CDR1 SGHTA, CDR2 FQGNSA. CDR3 size: 15 residues. Between the trimmed V and J ends, which lost 4 bases and 4 bases, there was a span of 13 bases. The CDR3 protein is CASSSGGVSNEKLFF. In DNA form, the CDR3 reads TGTGCCAGCAGCTCAGGAGGGGTCAGTAATGAAAAACTGTTTTTT.

The chain is built from TRBV25-1 and TRBJ2-1; 10 positions agree with TRBD1. This CDR3 is 15 amino acids long. Germline CDR1 and CDR2: MGHDK and SYGVNS. V lost 4 bases to trimming and J lost 5 bases; unmatched junction nucleotides: 5. The CDR3 DNA reads as TGTGCCAGCAGTGGGGACAGGGGTTCTCACAATGAGCAGTTCTTC. Translation gives CASSGDRGSHNEQFF.

The sample holds one count of this clone. The chain couples TRBV7-9 to TRBJ2-7; 9 bases map to TRBD1. The CDR3 totals 16 residues. CDR1 is SEHNR and CDR2 is FQNEAQ in the germline V gene (reference sequence). V lost 7 bases, J lost 2 bases, and 12 bases stayed unmatched. CDR3 amino acids: CASTMFRDRVPYEQYF. The CDR3 DNA sequence: TGTGCCAGCACCATGTTCCGGGACAGGGTACCCTACGAGCAGTACTTC.

V is TRBV30 and J is TRBJ1-6, with D perhaps matching TRBD1 (6 bases). This CDR3 contains 17 residues. CDR1 and CDR2 from the germline V gene are GTSNPN and SVGIG (reference sequence). With 0 bases removed from V and 5 bases from J, the gap between germline ends came to 17 bases. Written as DNA, the CDR3 is TGTGCCTGGAGTGTAATTGGGACACGATTTAATAATTCACCCCTCCACTTT. Translation: CAWSVIGTRFNNSPLHF.

V usage is TRBV7-9 and J usage is TRBJ2-1; TRBD1 agrees at 7 bases. Germline-derived CDR1 and CDR2 are SEHNR and FQNEAQ (reference sequence). The junction had 15 bases not matched to a gene; V was cut back by 5 bases and J by 8 bases. This CDR3 region has 16 residues. As DNA, the CDR3 is TGTGCCAGCAGCGGTACCGGGACAGAGGCCGCCCATGAGCAGTTCTTC. Its translation: CASSGTGTEAAHEQFF.

V is TRBV7-9 and J is TRBJ2-7; 8 positions agree with TRBD2. The CDR3 spans 14 residues. From germline, CDR1 is SEHNR and CDR2 FQNEAQ (reference sequence). V trimming: 5 bases; J trimming: 7 bases; junction bases outside the gene matches: 10. The CDR3 bases are TGTGCCAGCAGCGCAACCGGGACTAGTGGTGAGCAGTACTTC. Its translation: CASSATGTSGEQYF.

This chain links TRBV7-2 with TRBJ2-5, with 7 bases lining up with TRBD2. This CDR3 comprises 16 residues. Losses at the gene ends were 1 base for V and 0 bases for J; bases not matched to a gene: 5. Per the germline V gene, CDR1 is SGHTA and CDR2 is FQGNSA. CDR3 region: CASSLGGRGDQETQYF. Here the CDR3 DNA reads TGTGCCAGCAGCTTAGGGGGCCGGGGGGACCAAGAGACCCAGTACTTC.

The V call is TRBV3-1 (or the pseudogene TRBV3-2), the J call TRBJ2-3; 7 bases map to TRBD1. CDR3 length: 15 amino acids. V trimming: 1 base; J trimming: 4 bases; junction bases outside the gene matches: 5. Germline CDR1 is LGHDT and CDR2 is YNNKEL (reference sequence). The CDR3 DNA follows: TGTGCCAGCAGCCAAGGGGGGACAGCGGCAGATACGCAGTATTTT. It encodes CASSQGGTAADTQYF.